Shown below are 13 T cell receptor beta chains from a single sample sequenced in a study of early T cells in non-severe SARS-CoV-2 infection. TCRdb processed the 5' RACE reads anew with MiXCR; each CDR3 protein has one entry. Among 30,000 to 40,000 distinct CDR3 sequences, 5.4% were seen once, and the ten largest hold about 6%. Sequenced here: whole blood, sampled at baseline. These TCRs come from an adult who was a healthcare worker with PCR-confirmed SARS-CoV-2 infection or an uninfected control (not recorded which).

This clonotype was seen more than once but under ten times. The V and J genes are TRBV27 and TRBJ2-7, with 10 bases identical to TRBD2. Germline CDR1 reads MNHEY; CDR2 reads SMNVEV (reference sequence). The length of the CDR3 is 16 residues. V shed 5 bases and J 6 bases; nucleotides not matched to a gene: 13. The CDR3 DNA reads TGTGCCAGCAGTCCCCTGACTAGCGGGTCTCTCAGCGAGCAGTACGTC. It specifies CASSPLTSGSLSEQYV.

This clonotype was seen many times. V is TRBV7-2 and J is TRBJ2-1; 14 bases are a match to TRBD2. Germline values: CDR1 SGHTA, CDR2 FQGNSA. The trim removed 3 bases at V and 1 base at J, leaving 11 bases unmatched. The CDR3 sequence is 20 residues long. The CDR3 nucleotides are TGTGCCAGCAGCTTCTTGACTAGCGGGAGGGCCCCAGGGTCCTACAATGAGCAGTTCTTC. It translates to CASSFLTSGRAPGSYNEQFF. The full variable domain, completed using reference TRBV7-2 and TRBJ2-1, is GAGVSQSPSNKVTEKGKDVELRCDPISGHTALYWYRQSLGQGLEFLIYFQGNSAPDKSGLPSDRFSAERTGGSVSTLTIQRTQQEDSAVYLCASSFLTSGRAPGSYNEQFFGPGTRLTVL.

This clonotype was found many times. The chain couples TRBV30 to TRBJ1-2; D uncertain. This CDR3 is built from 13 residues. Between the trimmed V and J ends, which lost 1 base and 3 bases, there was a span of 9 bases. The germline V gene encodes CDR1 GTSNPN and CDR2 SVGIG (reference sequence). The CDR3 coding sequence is TGTGCCTGGAGTGCTGGGCTCCACTATGGCTACACCTTC. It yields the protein CAWSAGLHYGYTF.

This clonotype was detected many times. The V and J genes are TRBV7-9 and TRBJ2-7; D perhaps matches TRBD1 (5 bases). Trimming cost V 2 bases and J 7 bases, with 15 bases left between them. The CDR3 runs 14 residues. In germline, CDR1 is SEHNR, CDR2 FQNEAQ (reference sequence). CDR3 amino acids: CASSLRQGPMEQYF. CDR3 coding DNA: TGTGCCAGCAGCTTAAGGCAGGGCCCTATGGAGCAGTACTTC.

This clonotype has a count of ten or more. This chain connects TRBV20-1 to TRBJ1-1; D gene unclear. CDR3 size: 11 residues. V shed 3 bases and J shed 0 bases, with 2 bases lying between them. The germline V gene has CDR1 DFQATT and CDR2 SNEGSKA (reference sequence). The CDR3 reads CSASLNTEAFF. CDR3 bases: TGCAGTGCTAGCTTGAACACTGAAGCTTTCTTT.

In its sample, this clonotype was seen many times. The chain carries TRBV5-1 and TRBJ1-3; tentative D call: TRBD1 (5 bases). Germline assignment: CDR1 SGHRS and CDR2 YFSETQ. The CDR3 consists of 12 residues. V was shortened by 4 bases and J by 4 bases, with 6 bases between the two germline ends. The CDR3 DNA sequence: TGCGCCAGCAGCGGGACCGGAAACACCATATATTTT. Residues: CASSGTGNTIYF.

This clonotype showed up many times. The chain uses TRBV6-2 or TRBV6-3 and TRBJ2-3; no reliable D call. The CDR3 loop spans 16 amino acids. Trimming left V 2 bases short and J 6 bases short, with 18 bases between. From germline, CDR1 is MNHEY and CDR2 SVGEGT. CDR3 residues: CASSYRRRSPSDTQYF. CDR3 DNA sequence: TGTGCCAGCAGTTACCGACGTCGCTCCCCATCCGATACGCAGTATTTT.

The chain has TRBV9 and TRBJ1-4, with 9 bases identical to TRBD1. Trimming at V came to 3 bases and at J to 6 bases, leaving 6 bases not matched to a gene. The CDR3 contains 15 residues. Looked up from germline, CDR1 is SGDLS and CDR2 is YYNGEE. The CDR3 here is CASSAGTGLHEKLFF. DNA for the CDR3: TGTGCCAGCAGCGCTGGGACAGGGCTTCATGAAAAACTGTTTTTT.

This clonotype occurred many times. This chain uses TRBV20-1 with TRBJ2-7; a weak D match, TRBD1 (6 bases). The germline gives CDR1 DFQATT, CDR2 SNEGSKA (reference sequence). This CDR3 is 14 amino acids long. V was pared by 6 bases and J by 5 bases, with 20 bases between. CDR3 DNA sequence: TGCAGTGCCCCCCTCCCCAGGGGTTCCCACGAGCAGTACTTC. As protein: CSAPLPRGSHEQYF.

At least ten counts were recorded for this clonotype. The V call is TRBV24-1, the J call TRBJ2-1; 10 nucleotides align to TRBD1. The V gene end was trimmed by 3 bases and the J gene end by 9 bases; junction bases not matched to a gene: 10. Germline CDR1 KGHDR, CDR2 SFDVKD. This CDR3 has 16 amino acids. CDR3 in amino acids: CATSDTDRGRVGEQFF. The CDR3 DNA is TGTGCCACCAGTGATACCGACAGGGGGCGCGTAGGTGAGCAGTTCTTC.

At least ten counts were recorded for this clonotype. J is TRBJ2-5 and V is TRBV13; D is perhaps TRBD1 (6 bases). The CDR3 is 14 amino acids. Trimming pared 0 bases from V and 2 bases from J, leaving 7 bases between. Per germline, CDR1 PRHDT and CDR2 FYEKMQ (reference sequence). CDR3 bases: TGTGCCAGCAGCTTAGGGGACAGACAAGAGACCCAGTACTTC. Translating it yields CASSLGDRQETQYF. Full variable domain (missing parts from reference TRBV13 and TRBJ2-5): AAGVIQSPRHLIKEKRETATLKCYPIPRHDTVYWYQQGPGQDPQFLISFYEKMQSDKGSIPDRFSAQQFSDYHSELNMSSLELGDSALYFCASSLGDRQETQYFGPGTRLLVL.

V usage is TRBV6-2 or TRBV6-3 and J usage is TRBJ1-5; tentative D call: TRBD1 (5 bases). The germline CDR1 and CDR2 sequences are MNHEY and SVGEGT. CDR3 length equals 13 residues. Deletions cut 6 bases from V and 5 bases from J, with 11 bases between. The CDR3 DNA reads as TGTGCCAGCAGCCCCAGGGCGGATCAGCCCCAGCATTTT. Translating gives CASSPRADQPQHF.

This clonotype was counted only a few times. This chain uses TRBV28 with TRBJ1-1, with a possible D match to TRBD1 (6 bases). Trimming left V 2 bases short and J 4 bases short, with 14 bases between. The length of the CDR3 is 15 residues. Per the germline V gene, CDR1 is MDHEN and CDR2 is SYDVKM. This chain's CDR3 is CASSLGPPGATEAFF. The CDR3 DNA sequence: TGTGCCAGCAGTTTAGGCCCTCCAGGGGCCACTGAAGCTTTCTTT.